A selection of T cell receptor beta chains follows, all from one sample in a study of control samples from healthy donors and cancer patients. The data were produced by immunoSEQ multiplex PCR, yet TCRdb's version contains in-frame clones alone and is incomplete. This sample yields roughly 73,000 clones, of which 84% are seen a single time; 28% belongs to the top ten. Sequencing used blood. The receptors shown here come from a man aged 45 to 65 in good health. The CDR3 runs from the conserved cysteine through the conserved F or W. A D gene is named only where the DNA matches it firmly. Rows give clone size only sometimes, using once, few, many, or a class for an expanded clone.

V gene,D gene,clone size,J gene,CDR3 DNA,CDR3 protein
TRBV3-1/TRBV3-2,.,.,TRBJ2-7,TGTGCCAGCAGCCAAGGGGGGCAGGGTTTGTACGAGCAGTACTTC,CASSQGGQGLYEQYF
TRBV5-8,.,few,TRBJ2-3,TGTGCCAGCAGCTTGGGGGCCAGGGCTCGGGGCACAGATACGCAGTATTTT,CASSLGARARGTDTQYF
TRBV5-6,TRBD2,.,TRBJ2-5,TGTGCCAGCAGCTGGACACTAGCGGGGGTACAAGAGACCCAGTACTTC,CASSWTLAGVQETQYF
TRBV4-3,.,.,TRBJ1-1,TGCGCCAGCAGCCAAGATGGCAGAACGAACACTGAAGCTTTCTTT,CASSQDGRTNTEAFF
TRBV25-1,TRBD1,.,TRBJ2-3,TGTGCCAGCCAAAGCGGACAGGGAGGCACAGATACGCAGTATTTT,CASQSGQGGTDTQYF
TRBV6-5,.,.,TRBJ2-7,TGTGCCAGCAGCCGACGGGACACCCCCTCCTACGAGCAGTACTTC,CASSRRDTPSYEQYF
TRBV7-2,.,once,TRBJ2-7,TGTGCCAGCAGCTTCCTGGGAGGGGGGAAATACGAGCAGTACTTC,CASSFLGGGKYEQYF
TRBV30,.,.,TRBJ1-4,TGTGCCCTGGGTGGTCGACAGAAGAGTGAAAAACTGTTTTTT,CALGGRQKSEKLFF
TRBV6-1,.,.,TRBJ1-5,TGTGCCAGCAGTGCAAAGGGTGGGGGTCTTGGTAATCAGCCCCAGCATTTT,CASSAKGGGLGNQPQHF
TRBV30,.,.,TRBJ1-2,TGTGCCTGGAGTGTACTGGCAGGGAACTATGGCTACACCTTC,CAWSVLAGNYGYTF
TRBV6-5,.,.,TRBJ1-2,TGTGCCAGCAGTCCAGAGGGGGGAAACTATGGCTACACCTTC,CASSPEGGNYGYTF
TRBV5-4,TRBD2,.,TRBJ2-5,TGTGCCAGCAGCTTGGGGGCAGGGAGGGAAGAGACCCAGTACTTC,CASSLGAGREETQYF
TRBV7-2,.,.,TRBJ1-1,TGTGCCAGCAGCTTAGTAGGCCGGAACACTGAAGCTTTCTTT,CASSLVGRNTEAFF
TRBV6-6,.,.,TRBJ2-1,TGTGCCAGCAGTCAAACGCCCCGCCGTTTGAGCTCCTACAATGAGCAGTTCTTC,CASSQTPRRLSSYNEQFF
TRBV27,.,.,TRBJ1-5,TGTGCCAGCAGTAATCGGGCCCACAATCAGCCCCAGCATTTT,CASSNRAHNQPQHF
TRBV27,TRBD1,.,TRBJ1-5,TGTGCCAGCAGCCTACAGGGGGACGGCCAGCCCCAGCATTTT,CASSLQGDGQPQHF
TRBV5-6,.,once,TRBJ2-5,TGTGCCAGCAGCTTACAGGGCCCCCTGGAGACCCAGTACTTC,CASSLQGPLETQYF
TRBV9,.,.,TRBJ2-1,TGTGCCAGCAGCGCAGCTCCTGAGGGGGGTGAGCAGTTCTTC,CASSAAPEGGEQFF
TRBV5-6,.,.,TRBJ2-5,TGTGCCAGCAGCTTGGATGGAGTTTGGGAGACCCAGTACTTC,CASSLDGVWETQYF
TRBV20-1,.,many,TRBJ2-5,TGCAGTGCTAGTATCGACCTACAAGAGACCCAGTACTTC,CSASIDLQETQYF